This TCR beta chain comes out of a study of blood T cell repertoires in COVID-19. The wider study: Spain, Italy and the United States supplied samples that represented acute and convalescent COVID-19.

Either two negative PCRs, clearance, or symptom resolution qualified Cohort 3 donors as recovered. This CDR3 has 15 amino acids. V lost 0 bases and J lost 7, with 17 bases in between. Germline CDR1 is SGDLS and CDR2 is YYNGEE. Clones were read by immunoSEQ multiplex PCR, and TCRdb kept only the in-frame ones, dropping some. The table includes around 250,000 clones, approximately 84% detected once. This sequence was found in a young man who had recovered from COVID-19. Sequencing input: PBMCs or T cells enriched from blood (not recorded which). The chain is built from TRBV9 and TRBJ2-7, with a weak D call TRBD2 (7 bases). CDR3 loop: CASSVGAGAAGEQYF. CDR3 sequence (DNA): TGTGCCAGCAGCGTAGGGGCGGGGGCGGCGGGGGAGCAGTACTTC.